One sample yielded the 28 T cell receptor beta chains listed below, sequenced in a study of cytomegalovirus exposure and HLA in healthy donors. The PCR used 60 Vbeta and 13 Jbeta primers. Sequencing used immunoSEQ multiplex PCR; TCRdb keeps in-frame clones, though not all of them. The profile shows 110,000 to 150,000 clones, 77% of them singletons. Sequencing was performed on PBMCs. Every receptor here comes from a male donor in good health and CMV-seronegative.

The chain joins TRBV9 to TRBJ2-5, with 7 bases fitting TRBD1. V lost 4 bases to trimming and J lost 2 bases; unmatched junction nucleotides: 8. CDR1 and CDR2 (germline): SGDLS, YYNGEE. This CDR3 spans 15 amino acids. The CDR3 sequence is CASSPGTVGQETQYF. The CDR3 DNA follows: TGTGCCAGCAGCCCCGGGACAGTGGGGCAAGAGACCCAGTACTTC.

The chain's CDR3 is CASTPTTGTVRQFF. CDR3 in DNA: TGTGCCAGCACCCCTACGACAGGGACCGTCAGGCAGTTCTTC. The chain has TRBV11-2 and TRBJ2-1, with 7 bases matching TRBD1. This CDR3 region has 14 residues. After removal of 7 bases from V and 12 bases from J, the junction contained 15 bases not matched to a gene. Germline V CDR1 and CDR2: SGHAT, FQNNGV.

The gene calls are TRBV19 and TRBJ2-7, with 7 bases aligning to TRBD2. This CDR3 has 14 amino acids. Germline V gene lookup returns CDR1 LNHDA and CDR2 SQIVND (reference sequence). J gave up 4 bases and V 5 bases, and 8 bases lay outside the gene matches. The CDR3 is CASSEGLPLYEQYF. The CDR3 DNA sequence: TGTGCCAGTAGTGAGGGACTACCGCTGTACGAGCAGTACTTC.

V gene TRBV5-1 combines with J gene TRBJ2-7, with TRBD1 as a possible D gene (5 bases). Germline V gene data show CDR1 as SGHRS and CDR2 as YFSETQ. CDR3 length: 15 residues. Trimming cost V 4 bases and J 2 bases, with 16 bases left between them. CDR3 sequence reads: CASSQKQGSPYEQYF. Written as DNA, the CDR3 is TGCGCCAGCAGCCAAAAGCAGGGTTCCCCCTACGAGCAGTACTTC.

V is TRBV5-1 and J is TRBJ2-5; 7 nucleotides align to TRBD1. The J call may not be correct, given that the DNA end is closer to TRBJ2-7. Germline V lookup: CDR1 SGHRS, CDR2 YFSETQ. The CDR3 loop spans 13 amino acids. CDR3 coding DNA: TGCGCCAGCAGCTTGAGAGGGGGCCTCGAGCAGTACTTC. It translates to CASSLRGGLEQYF.

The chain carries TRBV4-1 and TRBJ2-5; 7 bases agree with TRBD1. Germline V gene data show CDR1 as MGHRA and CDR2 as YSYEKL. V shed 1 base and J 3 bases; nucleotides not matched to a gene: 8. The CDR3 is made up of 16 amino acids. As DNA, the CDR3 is TGCGCCAGCAGCCAAGGACAGGGTGGATCGAAAGAGACCCAGTACTTC. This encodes CASSQGQGGSKETQYF.

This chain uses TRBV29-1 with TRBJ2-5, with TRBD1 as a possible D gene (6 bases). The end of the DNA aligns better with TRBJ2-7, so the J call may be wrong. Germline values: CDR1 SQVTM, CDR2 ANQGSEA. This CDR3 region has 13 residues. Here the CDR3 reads CSVDGTQDYEQYF. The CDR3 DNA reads TGCAGCGTTGACGGGACACAAGACTACGAGCAGTACTTC.

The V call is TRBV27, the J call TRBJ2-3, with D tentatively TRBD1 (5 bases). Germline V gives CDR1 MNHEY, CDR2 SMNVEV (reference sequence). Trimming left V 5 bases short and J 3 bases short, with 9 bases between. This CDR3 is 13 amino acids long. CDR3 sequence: CASSLKGTDTQYF. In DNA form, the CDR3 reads TGTGCCAGCAGTCTAAAGGGGACAGATACGCAGTATTTT.

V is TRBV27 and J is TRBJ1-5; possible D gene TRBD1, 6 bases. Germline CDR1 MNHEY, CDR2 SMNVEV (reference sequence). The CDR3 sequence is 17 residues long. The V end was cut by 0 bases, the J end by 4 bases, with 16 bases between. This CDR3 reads CASSLSIQGLGNQPQHF. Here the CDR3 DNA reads TGTGCCAGCAGTTTATCAATTCAGGGGTTAGGGAATCAGCCCCAGCATTTT.

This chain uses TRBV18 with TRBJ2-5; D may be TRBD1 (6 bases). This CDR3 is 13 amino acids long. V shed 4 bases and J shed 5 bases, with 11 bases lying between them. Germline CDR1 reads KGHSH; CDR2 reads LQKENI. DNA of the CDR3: TGTGCCAGCTCACTACAGGGAAGGGAGACCCAGTACTTC. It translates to CASSLQGRETQYF.

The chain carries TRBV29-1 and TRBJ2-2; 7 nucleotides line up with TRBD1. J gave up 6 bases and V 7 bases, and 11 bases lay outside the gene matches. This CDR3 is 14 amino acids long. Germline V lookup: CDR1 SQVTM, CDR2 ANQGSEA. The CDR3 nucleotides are TGCAGCGCGACCTCAGGGGGATCGGCCGGGGAGCTGTTTTTT. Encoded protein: CSATSGGSAGELFF.

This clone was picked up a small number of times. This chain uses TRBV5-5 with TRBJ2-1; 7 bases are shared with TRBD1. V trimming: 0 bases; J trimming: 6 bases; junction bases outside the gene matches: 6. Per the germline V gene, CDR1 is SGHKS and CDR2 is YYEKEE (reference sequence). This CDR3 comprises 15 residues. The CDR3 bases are TGTGCCAGCAGCTTGGCCACTGCAGGGGGCAATGAGCAGTTCTTC. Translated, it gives CASSLATAGGNEQFF.

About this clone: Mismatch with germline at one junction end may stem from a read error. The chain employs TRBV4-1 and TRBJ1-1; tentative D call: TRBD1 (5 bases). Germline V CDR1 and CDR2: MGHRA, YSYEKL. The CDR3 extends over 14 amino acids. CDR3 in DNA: TGCGCCAGCAGCCGAAAACCTGGTGGGGGGGAAGGAGTCTTT. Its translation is CASSRKPGGGEGVF.

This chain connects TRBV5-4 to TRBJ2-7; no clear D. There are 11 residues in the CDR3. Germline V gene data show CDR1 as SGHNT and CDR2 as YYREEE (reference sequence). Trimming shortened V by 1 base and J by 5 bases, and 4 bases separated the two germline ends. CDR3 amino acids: CASSLSNEQYF. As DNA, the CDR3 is TGTGCCAGCAGCTTGTCCAACGAGCAGTACTTC.

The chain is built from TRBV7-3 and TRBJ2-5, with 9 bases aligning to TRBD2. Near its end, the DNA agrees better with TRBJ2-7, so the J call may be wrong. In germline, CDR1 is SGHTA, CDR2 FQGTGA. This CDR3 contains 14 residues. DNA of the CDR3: TGTGCCAGCAGCTTATCGGGACTAGCAACCGAGCAGTACTTC. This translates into CASSLSGLATEQYF.

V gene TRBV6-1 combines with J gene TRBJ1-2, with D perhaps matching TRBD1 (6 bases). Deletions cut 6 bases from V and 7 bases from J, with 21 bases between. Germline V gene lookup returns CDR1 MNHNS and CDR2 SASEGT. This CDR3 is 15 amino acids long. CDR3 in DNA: TGTGCCAGCAGCTTTAAAGGGGGGGGGCAGATTGGCTACACCTTC. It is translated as CASSFKGGGQIGYTF.

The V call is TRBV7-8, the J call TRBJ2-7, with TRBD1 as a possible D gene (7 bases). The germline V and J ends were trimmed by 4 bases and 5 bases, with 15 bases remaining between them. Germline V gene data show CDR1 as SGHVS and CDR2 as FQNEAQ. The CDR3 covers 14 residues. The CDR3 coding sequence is TGTGCCAGCAGCTCCCTGACAGGGAGGAACGAGCAGTACTTC. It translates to CASSSLTGRNEQYF. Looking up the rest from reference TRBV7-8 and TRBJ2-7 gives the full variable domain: GAGVSQSPRYKVAKRGQDVALRCDPISGHVSLFWYQQALGQGPEFLTYFQNEAQLDKSGLPSDRFFAERPEGSVSTLKIQRTQQEDSAVYLCASSSLTGRNEQYFGPGTRLTVT.

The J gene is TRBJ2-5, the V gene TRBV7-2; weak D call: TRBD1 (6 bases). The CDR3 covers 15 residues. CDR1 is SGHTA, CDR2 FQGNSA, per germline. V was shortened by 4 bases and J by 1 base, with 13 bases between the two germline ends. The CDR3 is CASSSAGAVQETQYF. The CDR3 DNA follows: TGTGCCAGCAGCTCCGCAGGGGCAGTCCAAGAGACCCAGTACTTC.

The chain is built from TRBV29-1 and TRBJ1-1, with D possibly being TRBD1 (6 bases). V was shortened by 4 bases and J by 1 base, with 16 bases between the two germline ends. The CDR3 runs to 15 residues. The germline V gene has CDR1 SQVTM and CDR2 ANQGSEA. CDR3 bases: TGCAGCGTTGGGGGGGCGGGAGACGAGAACACTGAAGCTTTCTTT. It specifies CSVGGAGDENTEAFF. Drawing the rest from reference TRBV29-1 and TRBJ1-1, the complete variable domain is SAVISQKPSRDICQRGTSLTIQCQVDSQVTMMFWYRQQPGQSLTLIATANQGSEATYESGFVIDKFPISRPNLTFSTLTVSNMSPEDSSIYLCSVGGAGDENTEAFFGQGTRLTVV.

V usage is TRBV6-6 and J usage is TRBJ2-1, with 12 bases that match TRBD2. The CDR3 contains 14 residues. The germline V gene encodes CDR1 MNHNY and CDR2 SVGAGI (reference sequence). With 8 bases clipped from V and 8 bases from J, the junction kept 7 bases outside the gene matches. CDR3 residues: CASSSSGRADEQFF. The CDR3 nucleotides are TGTGCCAGCTCCTCTAGCGGGAGGGCCGATGAGCAGTTCTTC.

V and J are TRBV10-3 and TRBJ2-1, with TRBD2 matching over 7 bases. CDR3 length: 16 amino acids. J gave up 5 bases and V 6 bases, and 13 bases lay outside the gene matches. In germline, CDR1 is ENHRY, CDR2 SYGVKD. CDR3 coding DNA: TGTGCCATCAGCGGGGGGAAGGTAGCGGTGGACAATGAGCAGTTCTTC. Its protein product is CAISGGKVAVDNEQFF.

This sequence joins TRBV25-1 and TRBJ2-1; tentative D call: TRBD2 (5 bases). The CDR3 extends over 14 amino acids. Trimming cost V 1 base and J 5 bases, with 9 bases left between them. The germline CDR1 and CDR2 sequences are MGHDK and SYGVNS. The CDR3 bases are TGTGCCAGCAGTGAATTCGGCGGGCACAATGAGCAGTTCTTC. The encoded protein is CASSEFGGHNEQFF.

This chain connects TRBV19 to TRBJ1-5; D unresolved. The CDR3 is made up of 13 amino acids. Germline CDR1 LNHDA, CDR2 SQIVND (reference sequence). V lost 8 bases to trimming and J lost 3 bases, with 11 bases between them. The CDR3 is CASDPGFNQPQHF. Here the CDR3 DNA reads TGTGCCAGTGATCCGGGATTCAATCAGCCCCAGCATTTT.

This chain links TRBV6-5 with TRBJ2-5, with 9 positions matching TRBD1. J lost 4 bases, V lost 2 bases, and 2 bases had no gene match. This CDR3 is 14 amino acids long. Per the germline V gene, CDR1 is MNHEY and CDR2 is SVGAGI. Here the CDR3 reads CASSYRQGGETQYF. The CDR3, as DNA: TGTGCCAGCAGTTACCGACAGGGGGGAGAGACCCAGTACTTC.

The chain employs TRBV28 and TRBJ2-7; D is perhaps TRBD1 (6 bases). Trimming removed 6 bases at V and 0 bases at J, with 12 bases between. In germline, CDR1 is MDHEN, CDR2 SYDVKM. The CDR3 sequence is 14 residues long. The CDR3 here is CASRAGTSSYEQYF. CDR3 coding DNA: TGTGCCAGCAGGGCCGGGACATCCTCCTACGAGCAGTACTTC.

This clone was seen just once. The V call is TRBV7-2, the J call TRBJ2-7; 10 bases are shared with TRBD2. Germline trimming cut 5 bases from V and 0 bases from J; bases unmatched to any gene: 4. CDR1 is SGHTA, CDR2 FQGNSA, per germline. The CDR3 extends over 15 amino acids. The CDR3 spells CASSTWTSGSYEQYF. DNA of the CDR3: TGTGCCAGCAGCACCTGGACTAGCGGCTCCTACGAGCAGTACTTC. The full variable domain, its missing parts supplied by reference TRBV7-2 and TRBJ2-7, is GAGVSQSPSNKVTEKGKDVELRCDPISGHTALYWYRQSLGQGLEFLIYFQGNSAPDKSGLPSDRFSAERTGGSVSTLTIQRTQQEDSAVYLCASSTWTSGSYEQYFGPGTRLTVT.

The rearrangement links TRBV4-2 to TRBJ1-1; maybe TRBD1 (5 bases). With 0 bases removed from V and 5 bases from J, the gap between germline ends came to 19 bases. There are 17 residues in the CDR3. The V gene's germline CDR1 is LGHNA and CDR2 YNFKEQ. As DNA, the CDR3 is TGTGCCAGCAGCCAAGACAGGGACGAGCAGGGAGGTACTGAAGCTTTCTTT. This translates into CASSQDRDEQGGTEAFF.

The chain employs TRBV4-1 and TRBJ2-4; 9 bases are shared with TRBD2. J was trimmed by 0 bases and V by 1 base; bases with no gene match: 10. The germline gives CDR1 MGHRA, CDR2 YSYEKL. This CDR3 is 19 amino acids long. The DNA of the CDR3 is TGCGCCAGCAGCCAAGGGCGGGAGGGCCCAATACTAGCCAAAAACATTCAGTACTTC. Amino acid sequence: CASSQGREGPILAKNIQYF.